The 9 T cell receptor beta chains in this list originate from one sample, sequenced in a study of cytomegalovirus exposure and HLA in healthy donors. Libraries were prepared by immunoSEQ multiplex PCR; TCRdb keeps only in-frame clonotypes and omits some of them. The sample includes 180,000 or so clones, around 80% seen only once; the top ten take around an eighth. Sequenced material: PBMCs. These TCRs come from a woman in her 30s in good health and CMV-seropositive.

The chain has TRBV7-9 and TRBJ2-3; D is unclear. V was clipped by 6 bases and J by 3 bases, with 13 bases between them. Germline-derived CDR1 and CDR2 are SEHNR and FQNEAQ (reference sequence). This CDR3 is built from 14 residues. CDR3 sequence (DNA): TGTGCCAGCAGGACATTCTGGGCTACAGATACGCAGTATTTT. Protein: CASRTFWATDTQYF.

DNA for the CDR3: TGTGCCAGCACGGAGGGGCTTGGCTACACCTTC. Encoded protein: CASTEGLGYTF. The V and J genes are TRBV28 and TRBJ1-2, with D maybe TRBD1 (5 bases). In germline, CDR1 is MDHEN, CDR2 SYDVKM. The V gene lost 7 bases and the J gene lost 7 bases, with 10 bases spanning the gap. The CDR3 length is 11 residues.

About this clone itself: Mismatch with germline at one junction end may stem from a read error. This sequence joins TRBV7-7 and TRBJ2-5, with 7 nucleotides matching TRBD1. The germline V gene has CDR1 SSHAT and CDR2 FNYEAQ (reference sequence). This CDR3 has 14 residues. The CDR3 sequence: CASSLEGARETQYF. The CDR3, as DNA: TGTGCTAGCAGCTTAGAGGGGGCGCGAGAGACCCAGTACTTC.

This chain joins TRBV19 and TRBJ1-5, with D unresolved. V was cut by 4 bases and J by 9 bases, with 13 bases left in between. The CDR3 runs 13 residues. Germline lookup yields CDR1 LNHDA and CDR2 SQIVND (reference sequence). The chain's CDR3 is CASSKDSLLPQHF. The DNA for the CDR3 is TGTGCCAGTAGTAAAGACTCTCTTCTGCCCCAGCATTTT.

J is TRBJ2-7 and V is TRBV5-8, with TRBD1 identical over 9 bases. V was clipped by 2 bases and J by 7 bases; unmatched bases: 13. CDR1 is SGHTS and CDR2 is YDEGEE in the germline V gene. The CDR3 loop spans 16 amino acids. The CDR3 coding sequence is TGTGCCAGCAGCTTTGGGGCTAACAGGGGGCCTACGGAGCAGTACTTC. It specifies CASSFGANRGPTEQYF.

The chain employs TRBV7-2 and TRBJ2-1; 10 bases fit TRBD2. The CDR3 length is 15 residues. Per the germline V gene, CDR1 is SGHTA and CDR2 is FQGNSA. Trimming at V came to 1 base and at J to 10 bases, leaving 7 bases not matched to a gene. The CDR3 sequence: CASSLDLAGVREQFF. The CDR3 coding sequence is TGTGCCAGCAGCTTAGACCTAGCGGGGGTGAGGGAGCAGTTCTTC.

V and J are TRBV5-6 and TRBJ2-1; D may be TRBD2 (5 bases). V lost 0 bases, J lost 2 bases, and 9 bases lay in between. The germline V gene has CDR1 SGHDT and CDR2 YYEEEE. CDR3 size: 15 residues. Here the CDR3 DNA reads TGTGCCAGCAGCTTGGGGGGAGTCCCCTACAATGAGCAGTTCTTC. Its translation is CASSLGGVPYNEQFF.

The rearrangement uses TRBV11-1 and TRBJ1-1, with a possible D match to TRBD1 (6 bases). The CDR3 spans 13 residues. V gave up 6 bases and J gave up 5 bases, with 13 bases separating them. Germline V gene lookup returns CDR1 SGHAT and CDR2 FQDESV (reference sequence). The CDR3 here is CASRIRGATEAFF. The CDR3 coding sequence is TGTGCCAGCAGGATCAGGGGAGCGACTGAAGCTTTCTTT.

The chain couples TRBV11-2 to TRBJ2-4; 13 bases are shared with TRBD2. Trimming cost V 0 bases and J 0 bases; bases outside gene matches: 8. Germline V gene sequence: CDR1 SGHAT, CDR2 FQNNGV. This CDR3 has 20 amino acids. CDR3 bases: TGTGCCAGCAGCTTAGATTCCCCACTAGCGGGAGGGGGAGCCAAAAACATTCAGTACTTC. It encodes CASSLDSPLAGGGAKNIQYF.